This entry lists 32 T cell receptor beta chains sequenced from one sample in a study of CD8+ T cells in alopecia areata. RNA was isolated and reverse transcribed to cDNA, the sequencing template. Data came from immunoSEQ multiplex PCR; TCRdb stores just in-frame clones and leaves some out. The sample lists 130,000 to 150,000 clones; around 87% were seen once. The sequenced sample was CD8+ T cells sorted from blood, obtained at week 0. The receptors stem from a human donor with alopecia areata.

This clone was counted only a few times. The rearrangement links TRBV5-1 to TRBJ2-7; D gene ambiguous. Trimming cost V 0 bases and J 1 base, with 11 bases left between them. The germline CDR1 and CDR2 sequences are SGHRS and YFSETQ. CDR3 size: 15 residues. In DNA form, the CDR3 reads TGCGCCAGCAGCTTGGCCCTCGACGCTTCCTACGAGCAGTACTTC. As protein: CASSLALDASYEQYF.

This clone has a single count. The chain uses TRBV27 and TRBJ1-1; 8 bases are a match to TRBD1. The germline V gene encodes CDR1 MNHEY and CDR2 SMNVEV (reference sequence). V was clipped by 8 bases and J by 6 bases; unmatched bases: 14. The CDR3 contains 15 residues. The CDR3 nucleotides read TGTGCCAGCCACAGGGGGAGTTACAGCCTCCCTGAAGCTTTCTTT. Protein sequence: CASHRGSYSLPEAFF.

This chain links TRBV6-1 with TRBJ2-1; unclear D gene. The germline V and J ends were trimmed by 6 bases and 13 bases, with 16 bases remaining between them. This CDR3 is built from 12 residues. Germline CDR1 is MNHNS and CDR2 is SASEGT. The chain's CDR3 is CASSFGRSEQFF. In DNA form, the CDR3 reads TGTGCCAGCAGCTTCGGACGTTCGGAACAGTTCTTC.

The rearrangement links TRBV7-9 to TRBJ1-1; 7 positions match TRBD1. Looked up from germline, CDR1 is SEHNR and CDR2 is FQNEAQ (reference sequence). The CDR3 contains 15 residues. V gave up 4 bases and J gave up 1 base; unmatched junction bases: 6. This CDR3 is CASSSPGTENTEAFF. The CDR3, as DNA: TGTGCCAGCAGCTCTCCCGGGACAGAGAACACTGAAGCTTTCTTT. Full variable domain (remainder filled in from reference TRBV7-9 and TRBJ1-1): DTGVSQNPRHKITKRGQNVTFRCDPISEHNRLYWYRQTLGQGPEFLTYFQNEAQLEKSRLLSDRFSAERPKGSFSTLEIQRTEQGDSAMYLCASSSPGTENTEAFFGQGTRLTVV.

The CDR3 DNA sequence: TGCGCCAGCAGCCCTTTGTTAGGGGGAACCTACAATGAGCAGTTCTTC. Translation: CASSPLLGGTYNEQFF. The V and J genes are TRBV5-1 and TRBJ2-1, with D perhaps TRBD1 (6 bases). This CDR3 region has 16 residues. V shed 4 bases and J shed 2 bases, with 16 bases lying between them. CDR1 is SGHRS, CDR2 YFSETQ, per germline.

The chain uses TRBV5-1 and TRBJ2-5; TRBD1 matches at 9 bases. V was pared by 4 bases and J by 2 bases, with 6 bases of the junction left unmatched. The CDR3 has 15 residues. Per the germline V gene, CDR1 is SGHRS and CDR2 is YFSETQ. CDR3 residues: CASSPKGQGQETQYF. CDR3 nucleotides: TGCGCCAGCAGCCCCAAGGGACAGGGTCAAGAGACCCAGTACTTC.

The CDR3 sequence is CATRGPTPKNYGYTF. The DNA for the CDR3 is TGTGCCACCCGAGGTCCGACCCCGAAGAACTATGGCTACACCTTC. The chain uses TRBV7-3 and TRBJ1-2; D uncertain. V was pared by 10 bases and J by 2 bases, with 20 bases between. Looked up from germline, CDR1 is SGHTA and CDR2 is FQGTGA. This CDR3 is built from 15 residues.

The V and J genes are TRBV5-1 and TRBJ1-1, with 8 bases aligning to TRBD1. The CDR3 has 15 residues. After removal of 5 bases from V and 7 bases from J, the junction contained 13 bases not matched to a gene. Germline V lookup: CDR1 SGHRS, CDR2 YFSETQ. CDR3 loop: CASRKDRGLTGEAFF. As DNA, the CDR3 is TGCGCCAGCAGGAAAGACAGGGGCTTAACTGGTGAAGCTTTCTTT.

The chain joins TRBV7-9 to TRBJ2-1; D gene unclear. The germline V and J ends were trimmed by 5 bases and 16 bases, with 12 bases remaining between them. This CDR3 is 10 amino acids long. Germline assignment: CDR1 SEHNR and CDR2 FQNEAQ (reference sequence). The CDR3 DNA sequence: TGTGCCAGCAGCAAAACCTTACGATTCTTC. Translated: CASSKTLRFF.

CDR3 in amino acids: CASIPAEDDGYTF. The CDR3 region has the DNA TGTGCCAGCATCCCCGCGGAGGACGATGGCTACACCTTC. J is TRBJ1-2 and V is TRBV7-9; no clear D. CDR1 is SEHNR and CDR2 is FQNEAQ in the germline V gene (reference sequence). The CDR3 is 13 residues long. V dropped 7 bases and J dropped 6 bases, with 15 bases sitting between them.

The chain joins TRBV5-1 to TRBJ2-7, with D possibly TRBD2 on 5 matching bases. Germline V CDR1 and CDR2: SGHRS, YFSETQ. The CDR3 consists of 14 residues. Trimming cost V 4 bases and J 2 bases, with 13 bases left between them. Here the CDR3 DNA reads TGCGCCAGCAGCACCGGGGAAGGGCCCTACGAGCAGTACTTC. Protein sequence: CASSTGEGPYEQYF.

V usage is TRBV4-1 and J usage is TRBJ2-1; TRBD2 agrees at 9 bases. CDR1 is MGHRA, CDR2 YSYEKL, per germline. The CDR3 contains 17 residues. The junction had 10 bases not matched to a gene; V was cut back by 0 bases and J by 7 bases. CDR3 in amino acids: CASSQDRTSGRPNEQFF. The CDR3 coding sequence is TGCGCCAGCAGCCAAGATCGAACCAGCGGGAGGCCAAATGAGCAGTTCTTC.

This clone was counted a single time. V usage is TRBV23-1 and J usage is TRBJ2-1, with 7 bases that match TRBD1. TRBV23-1 is an ORF; its function is uncertain. Germline trimming cut 6 bases from V and 0 bases from J; bases unmatched to any gene: 14. The CDR3 totals 18 residues. The CDR3 DNA sequence: TGCGCCAGCAGCAGGACAGGCACAAACGAGAGCTCCTACAATGAGCAGTTCTTC. Translated, it gives CASSRTGTNESSYNEQFF.

The chain couples TRBV11-2 to TRBJ2-7; D is unresolved. V shed 5 bases and J shed 2 bases, with 13 bases lying between them. Germline V gene data show CDR1 as SGHAT and CDR2 as FQNNGV. The CDR3 has 14 amino acids. DNA of the CDR3: TGTGCCAGCAGCCCTAAACCAGAGACCTACGAGCAGTACTTC. Its translation is CASSPKPETYEQYF. Complete variable domain (other parts from reference TRBV11-2 and TRBJ2-7): EAGVAQSPRYKIIEKRQSVAFWCNPISGHATLYWYQQILGQGPKLLIQFQNNGVVDDSQLPKDRFSAERLKGVDSTLKIQPAKLEDSAVYLCASSPKPETYEQYFGPGTRLTVT.

The chain uses TRBV19 and TRBJ2-3; a possible D gene is TRBD1 (5 bases). Germline lookup yields CDR1 LNHDA and CDR2 SQIVND (reference sequence). CDR3 length: 15 residues. Trimming removed 2 bases from V and 2 bases from J, with 11 bases in between. The CDR3 protein is CASSILDRATDTQYF. The CDR3 bases are TGTGCCAGTAGTATACTAGACAGAGCCACAGATACGCAGTATTTT.

The chain carries TRBV27 and TRBJ1-2, with a possible D match to TRBD1 (5 bases). The CDR3 covers 13 residues. Trimming removed 3 bases from V and 6 bases from J, with 11 bases in between. The germline V gene has CDR1 MNHEY and CDR2 SMNVEV (reference sequence). The CDR3 is CASSLGGVNGYTF. The CDR3 region has the DNA TGTGCCAGCAGTTTGGGAGGGGTGAATGGCTACACCTTC.

The chain employs TRBV30 and TRBJ1-2; 7 bases align to TRBD1. With V trimmed by 0 bases and J by 1 base, 8 bases remained unmatched. Germline CDR1 and CDR2: GTSNPN and SVGIG (reference sequence). The CDR3 sequence is 16 residues long. The DNA for the CDR3 is TGTGCCTGGAGTGTAGACGGGACAGCGGGTAACTATGGCTACACCTTC. Its protein product is CAWSVDGTAGNYGYTF.

In its sample, this clone was seen once. The chain has TRBV5-1 and TRBJ2-2, with D tentatively TRBD1 (6 bases). The CDR3 is made up of 16 amino acids. V lost 1 base and J 5 bases, leaving 15 bases between the germline ends. Looked up from germline, CDR1 is SGHRS and CDR2 is YFSETQ. In DNA, the CDR3 is TGCGCCAGCAGCTTGCCCTTGGGGGCGGAAACCGGGGAGCTGTTTTTT. Amino acid sequence: CASSLPLGAETGELFF.

This rearrangement joins TRBV19 to TRBJ2-1, with TRBD2 matching 7 bases. The CDR3 contains 16 residues. Germline V gives CDR1 LNHDA, CDR2 SQIVND (reference sequence). J was trimmed by 7 bases and V by 3 bases; bases with no gene match: 12. The CDR3 DNA is TGTGCCAGTAGTATTGGAGAAGCGGGGCCTTGGAATGAGCAGTTCTTC. Translating gives CASSIGEAGPWNEQFF. The full variable domain, with the rest looked up from reference TRBV19 and TRBJ2-1, is DGGITQSPKYLFRKEGQNVTLSCEQNLNHDAMYWYRQDPGQGLRLIYYSQIVNDFQKGDIAEGYSVSREKKESFPLTVTSAQKNPTAFYLCASSIGEAGPWNEQFFGPGTRLTVL.

The rearrangement uses TRBV29-1 and TRBJ1-1; no definite D call. V was cut by 8 bases and J by 1 base, with 17 bases left in between. Germline CDR1 and CDR2: SQVTM and ANQGSEA. The CDR3 contains 14 residues. The chain's CDR3 is CSFGKTSQNTEAFF. CDR3 nucleotides: TGCAGCTTTGGAAAGACCAGCCAGAACACTGAAGCTTTCTTT. The variable domain in full, with the rest retrieved from reference TRBV29-1 and TRBJ1-1, is SAVISQKPSRDICQRGTSLTIQCQVDSQVTMMFWYRQQPGQSLTLIATANQGSEATYESGFVIDKFPISRPNLTFSTLTVSNMSPEDSSIYLCSFGKTSQNTEAFFGQGTRLTVV.

This clone was detected only a few times. The chain recombines TRBV29-1 with TRBJ2-3; no reliable D call. This CDR3 region has 12 residues. CDR1 is SQVTM, CDR2 ANQGSEA, per germline. Trimming took 7 bases from V and 6 from J, leaving 14 bases between them. The CDR3, as DNA: TGCAGCGCCGTTGGCGCGATGGATACGCAGTATTTT. Translated, it gives CSAVGAMDTQYF.

Notes on this clone: In the same sample, other DNA sequences code for this CDR3. The V call is TRBV19, the J call TRBJ2-3; D not resolved. CDR1 is LNHDA and CDR2 is SQIVND in the germline V gene (reference sequence). V dropped 1 base and J dropped 0 bases, with 8 bases sitting between them. The CDR3 is made up of 15 amino acids. The CDR3 loop reads CASSIAGRSTDTQYF. The CDR3 DNA reads as TGTGCCAGTAGTATAGCAGGCCGAAGCACAGATACGCAGTATTTT.

The chain combines TRBV5-8 with TRBJ1-2, with 9 bases matching TRBD1. V lost 4 bases and J lost 2; bases outside the gene matches: 6. CDR3 length: 15 amino acids. CDR1 SGHTS and CDR2 YDEGEE come from the germline V gene. CDR3 loop: CASSELTGGNYGYTF. CDR3 DNA sequence: TGTGCCAGCAGCGAACTGACAGGGGGGAACTATGGCTACACCTTC. Drawing the rest from reference TRBV5-8 and TRBJ1-2, the complete variable domain is EAGVTQSPTHLIKTRGQQATLRCSPISGHTSVYWYQQALGLGLQFLLWYDEGEERNRGNFPPRFSGRQFPNYSSELNVNALELEDSALYLCASSELTGGNYGYTFGSGTRLTVV.

The count of this clone is one. The rearrangement joins TRBV6-5 to TRBJ1-4; TRBD1 might be the D (6 bases). Germline values: CDR1 MNHEY, CDR2 SVGAGI. Trimming took 0 bases from V and 8 from J, leaving 10 bases between them. The CDR3 runs to 14 residues. The CDR3: CASSYSGQQEKLFF. The CDR3, as DNA: TGTGCCAGCAGTTACTCTGGACAGCAGGAAAAACTGTTTTTT.

The chain combines TRBV6-6 with TRBJ1-5; D is unresolved. V gave up 6 bases and J gave up 0 bases, with 15 bases separating them. CDR1 is MNHNY and CDR2 is SVGAGI in the germline V gene (reference sequence). The CDR3 runs to 16 residues. This CDR3 reads CASSSYGIHSNQPQHF. The CDR3 nucleotides read TGTGCCAGCAGCTCTTACGGGATCCATAGCAATCAGCCCCAGCATTTT.

V usage is TRBV29-1 and J usage is TRBJ2-7; TRBD1 matches at 7 bases. With 5 bases clipped from V and 2 bases from J, the junction kept 12 bases outside the gene matches. The CDR3 is made up of 15 amino acids. CDR1 is SQVTM, CDR2 ANQGSEA, per germline. The CDR3 sequence: CSVKRPGQITYEQYF. DNA of the CDR3: TGCAGCGTTAAGAGACCGGGACAGATAACCTACGAGCAGTACTTC.

The chain joins TRBV2 to TRBJ2-1; no clear D gene. Germline CDR1 is SNHLY and CDR2 is FYNNEI. The CDR3 contains 15 residues. The V end was cut by 3 bases, the J end by 5 bases, with 14 bases between. The CDR3 bases are TGTGCCAGCAGTGACCCCCATCTAAAAGACAATGAGCAGTTCTTC. Its protein is CASSDPHLKDNEQFF.

This chain uses TRBV6-5 with TRBJ2-7; D is uncertain. The CDR3 spans 13 residues. Trimming left V 6 bases short and J 3 bases short, with 12 bases between. Germline lookup yields CDR1 MNHEY and CDR2 SVGAGI. As DNA, the CDR3 is TGTGCCAGCAGCTCTGTGGCGTTCTACGAGCAGTACTTC. This codes for CASSSVAFYEQYF.

The V and J genes are TRBV19 and TRBJ1-5; D is uncertain. Trimming removed 5 bases at V and 0 bases at J, with 26 bases between. CDR3 size: 20 residues. Germline V gene sequence: CDR1 LNHDA, CDR2 SQIVND (reference sequence). DNA for the CDR3: TGTGCCAGTAGTCCGCGACGACAACCATCAGCCCTATATAGCAATCAGCCCCAGCATTTT. Its translation: CASSPRRQPSALYSNQPQHF.

This clone was observed once. The chain combines TRBV7-8 with TRBJ2-7; D remains ambiguous. This CDR3 is 10 amino acids long. Trimming shortened V by 5 bases and J by 6 bases, and 5 bases separated the two germline ends. Germline lookup yields CDR1 SGHVS and CDR2 FQNEAQ. CDR3 in amino acids: CASSGSEQYF. The CDR3 region has the DNA TGTGCCAGCAGCGGCTCCGAGCAGTACTTC.

The V call is TRBV7-9, the J call TRBJ2-1; tentatively, D is TRBD2 (5 bases). This CDR3 region has 13 residues. Germline CDR1 reads SEHNR; CDR2 reads FQNEAQ (reference sequence). V lost 5 bases to trimming and J lost 5 bases, with 10 bases between them. The CDR3 here is CASSISGNNEQFF. The CDR3 coding sequence is TGTGCCAGCAGCATCAGCGGTAACAATGAGCAGTTCTTC.

The rearrangement uses TRBV12-5 and TRBJ1-3; unclear D gene. Looked up from germline, CDR1 is LGHNT and CDR2 is FRNRAP. The germline V and J ends were trimmed by 2 bases and 1 base, with 12 bases remaining between them. The CDR3 is made up of 16 amino acids. In DNA form, the CDR3 reads TGTGCTAGTGGTTTGCCTCCGGGATTTTCTGGAAACACCATATATTTT. Translating gives CASGLPPGFSGNTIYF. Variable domain in full (rest from reference TRBV12-5 and TRBJ1-3): DARVTQTPRHKVTEMGQEVTMRCQPILGHNTVFWYRQTMMQGLELLAYFRNRAPLDDSGMPKDRFSAEMPDATLATLKIQPSEPRDSAVYFCASGLPPGFSGNTIYFGEGSWLTVV.